Listed here is a single T cell receptor (beta chain). Its antigen is undetermined. This entry is derived from a study of high-grade serous ovarian cancer treatment subgroups. Findings and limits, study-wide: The analyses considered CDR3 and ignored CDR1 and CDR2.

CDR1 is SEHNR and CDR2 is FQNEAQ in the germline V gene (reference sequence). CDR3 length equals 13 residues. Trimming removed 1 base from V and 8 bases from J, with 12 bases in between. Tumor tissue was taken before any definitive surgery or chemotherapy was given. Profiling relied on immunoSEQ multiplex PCR, and the TCRdb table lists in-frame clones only, not all of them. The profile shows over a thousand clones, around four fifths of them singletons. Sequencing used tumor tissue. This clonotype originated in a human donor with high-grade serous ovarian cancer. This chain joins TRBV7-9 and TRBJ2-7; the D gene is possibly TRBD2 (5 bases). The CDR3 DNA reads as TGTGCCAGCAGCTTAGAGCGGAAAAGTCAGCAGTACTTC. This encodes CASSLERKSQQYF.